This TCR beta chain was obtained from a study of blood T cell repertoires in COVID-19. Study details: Samples of COVID-19 (acute and convalescent) were obtained from the United States, Italy and Spain.

Trimming took 6 bases from V and 5 from J; bases not matched to a gene: 4. The CDR3 runs 13 residues. Germline V gene lookup returns CDR1 MNHEY and CDR2 SVGAGI. The method was immunoSEQ multiplex PCR; TCRdb's version includes in-frame clones alone and lacks a portion of them. The table records about 270,000 clones, approximately 89% of them present only once. The source material was peripheral blood. The genes are TRBV6-5 and TRBJ2-3; 8 bases are a match to TRBD1. This clonotype was sampled from an older woman who had recovered from COVID-19. Here the CDR3 reads CASSATGGDTQYF. The CDR3 bases are TGTGCCAGCAGCGCTACAGGGGGAGATACGCAGTATTTT.